These T cell receptor beta chains were read from a single sample in a study of blood T cell repertoires in COVID-19. Here immunoSEQ multiplex PCR was the method, and the copy in TCRdb shows in-frame clones only, minus some. The sample records around 200,000 clones, roughly 80% being singletons. Sequencing used peripheral blood. The receptors were gathered from a woman in her sixties or seventies with COVID-19, enrolled during active disease. Each CDR3 is given with its conserved first and last residue. A D gene is named only where the DNA matches it firmly. Size tells how often a clone was seen (once, few, many) or the class of an expanded clone, and some rows leave it out.

v_call	clone_size	j_call	d_call	cdr3_aa	cdr3_nt
TRBV4-1	NA	TRBJ2-2	TRBD2	CASSPNPTSGTPGELFF	TGCGCCAGCAGCCCGAATCCGACTAGCGGGACTCCCGGGGAGCTGTTTTTT
TRBV11-3	NA	TRBJ2-3	NA	CASSLDSGDTQYF	TGTGCCAGCAGCTTAGATAGCGGAGATACGCAGTATTTT
TRBV5-4	NA	TRBJ2-1	NA	CASSSETVSYNEQFF	TGTGCCAGCAGCTCAGAGACAGTCTCCTACAATGAGCAGTTCTTC
TRBV19	NA	TRBJ2-5	TRBD1	CASSHRQGAEETQYF	TGTGCCAGTAGCCACCGACAGGGGGCCGAAGAGACCCAGTACTTC
TRBV11-3	NA	TRBJ2-2	NA	CASSSLTGSHTGELFF	TGTGCCAGCAGCTCCTTAACAGGGTCCCACACCGGGGAGCTGTTTTTT
TRBV5-1	NA	TRBJ1-3	NA	CASSLGFLNSGNTIYF	TGCGCCAGCAGCTTGGGTTTCCTTAACTCTGGAAACACCATATATTTT
TRBV30	NA	TRBJ2-2	NA	CAWSSTSRAGELFF	TGTGCCTGGAGTTCAACTAGCCGTGCGGGGGAGCTGTTTTTT
TRBV7-3	NA	TRBJ2-1	NA	CASSPDRYNEQFF	TGTGCCAGCAGCCCGGACAGATACAATGAGCAGTTCTTC
TRBV29-1	NA	TRBJ1-5	NA	CSGGDTNQPQHF	TGCAGCGGGGGGGACACCAATCAGCCCCAGCATTTT
TRBV10-3	NA	TRBJ2-6	NA	CAISEGGSGANVLTF	TGTGCCATCAGTGAAGGCGGCTCTGGGGCCAACGTCCTGACTTTC
TRBV6-5	NA	TRBJ2-3	NA	CASRDWSGDTQYF	TGTGCCAGCAGGGACTGGAGTGGGGATACGCAGTATTTT
TRBV5-1	NA	TRBJ1-6	NA	CASSPGGVPGYSPLHF	TGCGCCAGCAGCCCCGGCGGGGTGCCGGGTTATTCACCCCTCCACTTT
TRBV5-4	NA	TRBJ2-1	NA	CASSSVAPSYNEQFF	TGTGCCAGCAGCTCGGTAGCCCCGTCCTACAATGAGCAGTTCTTC
TRBV3-1/TRBV3-2	NA	TRBJ2-5	TRBD2	CASSHPTSGEETQYF	TGTGCCAGCAGCCATCCGACTAGCGGGGAAGAGACCCAGTACTTC
TRBV30	once	TRBJ2-1	NA	CAWSRLPPASNEQFF	TGTGCCTGGAGTAGACTGCCGCCCGCCTCGAATGAGCAGTTCTTC
TRBV11-2	NA	TRBJ1-1	NA	CASSLSGSLNTEAFF	TGTGCCAGCAGCTTAAGCGGCAGCTTGAACACTGAAGCTTTCTTT
TRBV28	once	TRBJ1-6	NA	CASSGRTAYNSPLHF	TGTGCCAGCAGTGGACGGACAGCTTATAATTCACCCCTCCACTTT
TRBV6-5	NA	TRBJ1-5	NA	CASRIGGSQPQHF	TGTGCCAGCAGAATCGGGGGTAGCCAGCCCCAGCATTTT
TRBV10-3	NA	TRBJ2-3	TRBD1	CAISETTGGRDTQYF	TGTGCCATCAGTGAGACAACAGGGGGCAGGGATACGCAGTATTTT
TRBV11-2	once	TRBJ1-1	TRBD1	CASSFDRGRAFF	TGTGCCAGCAGCTTTGACAGGGGTCGAGCTTTCTTT
TRBV24-1	NA	TRBJ2-3	NA	CATSTESTDTQYF	TGTGCCACCAGCACAGAGAGCACAGATACGCAGTATTTT
TRBV7-2	NA	TRBJ1-3	NA	CASSFDRSSGNTIYF	TGTGCCAGCAGCTTCGACAGAAGCTCTGGAAACACCATATATTTT
TRBV6-5	NA	TRBJ1-6	NA	CASFIAPDSPLHF	TGTGCCAGCTTTATCGCCCCGGATTCACCCCTCCACTTT
TRBV5-1	NA	TRBJ1-4	TRBD1	CASSTGTGGEKLFF	TGCGCCAGCAGCACCGGGACAGGGGGGGAAAAACTGTTTTTT
TRBV3-1/TRBV3-2	few	TRBJ1-6	NA	CASSRKQNNSPLHF	TGTGCCAGCAGCCGTAAACAGAATAATTCACCCCTCCACTTT
TRBV6-5	once	TRBJ1-1	NA	CASSYSWGANTEAFF	TGTGCCAGCAGTTACTCGTGGGGCGCGAACACTGAAGCTTTCTTT
TRBV10-3	few	TRBJ2-1	NA	CAISVQQGGPNEQFF	TGTGCCATCAGTGTCCAACAGGGAGGGCCAAATGAGCAGTTCTTC
TRBV30	NA	TRBJ1-2	TRBD1	CASDGRGRMSYGYTF	TGTGCCTCGGACGGCAGGGGGCGAATGTCCTATGGCTACACCTTC
TRBV14	NA	TRBJ1-2	TRBD1	CASSRDGTANYGYTF	TGTGCCAGCAGCCGGGACGGGACAGCTAACTATGGCTACACCTTC
TRBV25-1	NA	TRBJ2-2	TRBD2	CASSLLATGELFF	TGTGCCAGCAGTCTACTAGCGACCGGGGAGCTGTTTTTT
TRBV12-5	NA	TRBJ2-3	NA	CASGLDHRGSTDTQYF	TGTGCTAGTGGTTTGGACCACCGGGGTTCCACAGATACGCAGTATTTT
TRBV6-5	NA	TRBJ1-2	TRBD1	CASSTGQGLRSTF	TGTGCCAGCAGTACCGGACAGGGCCTTCGGTCCACCTTC
TRBV5-1	NA	TRBJ2-5	NA	CASSPTPGVETQYF	TGCGCCAGCAGCCCCACCCCAGGGGTAGAGACCCAGTACTTC
TRBV7-9	NA	TRBJ1-2	NA	CASSSRSGTADNGYTF	TGTGCCAGCAGTTCCCGGAGCGGGACCGCTGATAATGGCTACACCTTC
TRBV2	NA	TRBJ2-3	NA	CASSEEYLGLTDTQYF	TGTGCCAGCAGTGAAGAATACCTGGGGCTCACAGATACGCAGTATTTT
TRBV19	NA	TRBJ1-5	NA	CASSIDLRRPLQPQHF	TGTGCCAGTAGTATAGATCTTCGGAGGCCCTTGCAGCCCCAGCATTTT
TRBV2	NA	TRBJ2-2	NA	CASSEASQGTSVGELFF	TGTGCCAGCAGTGAAGCCTCTCAGGGTACCAGCGTCGGGGAGCTGTTTTTT
TRBV5-8	few	TRBJ1-2	TRBD1	CASSRTNRGNYGYTF	TGTGCCAGCAGCCGTACGAACAGGGGTAACTATGGCTACACCTTC
TRBV3-1/TRBV3-2	NA	TRBJ2-2	TRBD1	CASSGRGRDTGELFF	TGTGCCAGCAGCGGAAGGGGGCGCGACACCGGGGAGCTGTTTTTT
TRBV5-4	NA	TRBJ2-5	TRBD1	CASSWDRGQETQYF	TGTGCCAGCAGCTGGGACAGGGGGCAGGAGACCCAGTACTTC
TRBV6-5	NA	TRBJ2-7	NA	CASKPSQVSYEQYF	TGTGCCAGCAAGCCGTCACAGGTTTCCTACGAGCAGTACTTC
TRBV6-4	NA	TRBJ1-2	NA	CASSDSGTYGYTF	TGTGCCAGCAGTGACTCGGGCACTTATGGCTACACCTTC